The rows below give T cell receptor beta chains drawn from one sample of a study of T cell repertoires in cytomegalovirus infection. TCRdb passed the reads through MiXCR, listing each CDR3 protein once. The data show about 300,000 distinct CDR3 sequences, 9.6% seen once. Source material: PBMCs. The receptor set was obtained from a human donor in good health (CMV status not recorded). Some clones in this sample may be carry-over from other donors' samples. Both conserved end residues are part of each CDR3. The D gene is left open where the match is weak. Rows give clone size only sometimes, using once, few, many, or a class for an expanded clone.

V	D	size	J	CDR3	DNA
TRBV12-3/TRBV12-4	TRBD1	many	TRBJ1-6	CASSSDRVSSPLHF	TGTGCCAGCAGTTCCGACAGGGTATCCTCACCCCTCCACTTT
TRBV12-3/TRBV12-4	-	-	TRBJ2-1	CASSSFGNEQFF	TGTGCCAGCAGTTCGTTCGGCAATGAGCAGTTCTTC
TRBV27	TRBD2	many	TRBJ2-2	CASSLGGAHTGELFF	TGTGCCAGCAGTCTCGGGGGGGCACACACCGGGGAGCTGTTTTTT
TRBV6-2/TRBV6-3	-	many	TRBJ1-1	CASSYRRARVSTEAFF	TGTGCCAGCAGTTACCGCAGAGCGCGGGTGAGCACTGAAGCTTTCTTT
TRBV20-1	-	few	TRBJ2-1	CSVPLVFYNEQFF	TGCAGTGTTCCCCTCGTCTTTTACAATGAGCAGTTCTTC
TRBV5-1	TRBD1	many	TRBJ1-3	CASSLGQGRNTIYF	TGCGCCAGCAGCTTGGGACAGGGGAGAAACACCATATATTTT
TRBV19	-	few	TRBJ2-3	CASSNVVGHPIF	TGTGCCAGTAGTAACGTGGTAGGACACCCCATTTTT
TRBV4-2	-	many	TRBJ1-3	CASSPLPGRGGNTIYF	TGTGCCAGCAGCCCGTTGCCTGGCAGGGGAGGAAACACCATATATTTT
TRBV29-1	-	-	TRBJ2-2	CSVPTKAGNTGELFF	TGCAGCGTACCCACAAAAGCAGGGAACACCGGGGAGCTGTTTTTT
TRBV20-1	-	-	TRBJ2-1	CSARGGGRDIGSYNEQFF	TGCAGTGCTAGAGGGGGTGGTCGGGATATCGGCTCCTACAATGAGCAGTTCTTC
TRBV7-2	-	many	TRBJ1-6	CASSLPGYNSPLHF	TGTGCCAGCAGCTTACCGGGATATAATTCACCCCTCCACTTT
TRBV7-2	TRBD2	many	TRBJ2-5	CASSSRTSGGLQETQYF	TGTGCCAGCAGCTCCCGGACTAGCGGGGGACTCCAAGAGACCCAGTACTTC
TRBV6-1	-	many	TRBJ2-3	CASSDEGGPTDTQYF	TGTGCCAGCAGTGACGAGGGGGGGCCGACAGATACGCAGTATTTT
TRBV9	TRBD1	-	TRBJ1-2	CASSVSGGADGYTF	TGTGCCAGCAGCGTTTCAGGGGGCGCGGATGGCTACACCTTC
TRBV7-2	-	many	TRBJ2-5	CASSLGQGLKTQYF	TGTGCCAGCAGCTTAGGTCAGGGATTAAAGACCCAGTACTTC
TRBV20-1	-	few	TRBJ2-3	CSADSAGTDTQYF	TGCAGTGCTGACTCGGCAGGCACAGATACGCAGTATTTT
TRBV7-6	-	many	TRBJ1-2	CASSLGPFYGYTF	TGTGCCAGCAGCTTAGGACCGTTCTATGGCTACACCTTC
TRBV9	-	-	TRBJ2-3	CASSEAQDTQYF	TGTGCCAGCAGCGAGGCCCAGGATACGCAGTATTTT
TRBV7-2	-	many	TRBJ2-7	CASSLAGAPYEQYF	TGTGCCAGCAGCTTAGCGGGGGCCCCCTACGAGCAGTACTTC
TRBV20-1	TRBD2	many	TRBJ2-3	CSARGGGNTDTQYF	TGCAGTGCTAGGGGCGGGGGGAACACAGATACGCAGTATTTT
TRBV7-8	TRBD2	many	TRBJ2-2	CASSPRTSGNTGELFF	TGTGCCAGCAGCCCCCGGACTAGTGGAAACACCGGGGAGCTGTTTTTT
TRBV3-1	-	-	TRBJ1-5	CASSQEGPYSNQPQHF	TGTGCCAGCAGCCAAGAGGGACCATATAGCAATCAGCCCCAGCATTTT